The sequence of this T cell receptor (beta chain) was determined in a study of blood T cell repertoires in COVID-19. Across the whole study: The United States, Italy and Spain were the sources of the acute and convalescent COVID-19 samples.

TCRdb's table, derived via immunoSEQ multiplex PCR, lists solely in-frame clones and lacks some. Here the sample spans tens of thousands of clones, over 75% being singletons. Deletions cut 3 bases from V and 0 bases from J, with 10 bases between. CDR1 is SGHRS and CDR2 is YFSETQ in the germline V gene. CDR3 length: 14 residues. Sequenced: peripheral blood. This chain uses TRBV5-1 with TRBJ2-7; D is ambiguous. The clonotype originates from a man aged 50 to 60 with active COVID-19. CDR3 residues: CASSSTVSSYEQYF. The CDR3, as DNA: TGCGCCAGCAGCTCCACAGTGAGCTCCTACGAGCAGTACTTC. The full variable domain, rest sourced from reference TRBV5-1 and TRBJ2-7, is KAGVTQTPRYLIKTRGQQVTLSCSPISGHRSVSWYQQTPGQGLQFLFEYFSETQRNKGNFPGRFSGRQFSNSRSEMNVSTLELGDSALYLCASSSTVSSYEQYFGPGTRLTVT.